This T cell receptor (beta chain) was observed in a study of beta chain features in type 1 diabetes. Broader study findings: Type 1 diabetes patients showed a moderate but significant shortening of TCRB CDR3s in all four CD4+ subsets. Insertion counts at VDJ junctions were lower in type 1 diabetes patients, who also showed more deletions there. Compared with healthy donors, patients appeared to share more similar naive, central memory and regulatory TCRB repertoires.

Sorting of CD4+ naive, central memory, regulatory and stem cell-like memory cells was performed via CD45RO/CCR7/CD25/CD127/CD95/CD27. There are a few counts of this clone. The antigen is undetermined. The CDR3 has 15 amino acids. V was pared by 7 bases and J by 2 bases, with 9 bases of the junction left unmatched. CDR1 and CDR2 from the germline V gene are LGHNT and FRNRAP. Reverse transcribing all isolated RNA meant expressed TCRB transcripts were sequenced. Clones were read by immunoSEQ multiplex PCR, and TCRdb kept only the in-frame ones, dropping some. The sample records 95,000 to 150,000 clones, roughly 17% being singletons.

The sequencing sample was made of central memory CD4+ T cells from blood. This clonotype originated in a man aged 25 to 40 with type 1 diabetes. The chain combines TRBV12-5 with TRBJ1-1; 8 bases map to TRBD1. The DNA of the CDR3 is TGTGCTAGTGTCAACACAGGGGGAGGTAACACTGAAGCTTTCTTT. Protein: CASVNTGGGNTEAFF.